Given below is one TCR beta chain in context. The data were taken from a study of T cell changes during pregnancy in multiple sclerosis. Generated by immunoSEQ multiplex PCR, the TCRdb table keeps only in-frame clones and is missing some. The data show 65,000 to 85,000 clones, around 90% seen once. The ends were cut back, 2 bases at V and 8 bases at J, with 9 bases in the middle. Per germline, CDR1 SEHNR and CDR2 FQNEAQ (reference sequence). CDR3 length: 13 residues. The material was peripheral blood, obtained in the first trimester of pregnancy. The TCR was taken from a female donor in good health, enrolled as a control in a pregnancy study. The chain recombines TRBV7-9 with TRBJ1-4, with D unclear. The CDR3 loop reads CASSLLAQEKLFF. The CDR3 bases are TGTGCCAGCAGCTTACTAGCCCAGGAAAAACTGTTTTTT.